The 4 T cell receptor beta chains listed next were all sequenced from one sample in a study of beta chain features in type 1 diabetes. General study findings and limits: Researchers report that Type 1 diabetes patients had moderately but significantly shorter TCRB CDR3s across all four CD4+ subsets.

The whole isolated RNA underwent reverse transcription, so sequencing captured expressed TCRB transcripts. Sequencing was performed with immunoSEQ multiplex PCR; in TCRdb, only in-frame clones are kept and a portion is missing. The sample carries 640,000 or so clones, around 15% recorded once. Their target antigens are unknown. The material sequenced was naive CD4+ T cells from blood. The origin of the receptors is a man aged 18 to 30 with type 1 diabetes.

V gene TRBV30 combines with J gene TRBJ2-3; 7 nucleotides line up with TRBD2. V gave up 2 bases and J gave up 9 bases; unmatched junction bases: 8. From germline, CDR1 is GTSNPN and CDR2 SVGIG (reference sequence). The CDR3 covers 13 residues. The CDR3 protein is CAWSPSQRGTQYF. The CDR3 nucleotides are TGTGCCTGGAGTCCCAGTCAGCGGGGAACGCAGTATTTT.

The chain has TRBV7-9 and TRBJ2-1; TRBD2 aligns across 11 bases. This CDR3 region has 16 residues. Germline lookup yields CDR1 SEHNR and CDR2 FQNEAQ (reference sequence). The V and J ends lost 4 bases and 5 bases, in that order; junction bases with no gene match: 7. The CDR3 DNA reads TGTGCCAGCAGCTCCCCCGGGACTAGCGGTGACAATGAGCAGTTCTTC. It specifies CASSSPGTSGDNEQFF.

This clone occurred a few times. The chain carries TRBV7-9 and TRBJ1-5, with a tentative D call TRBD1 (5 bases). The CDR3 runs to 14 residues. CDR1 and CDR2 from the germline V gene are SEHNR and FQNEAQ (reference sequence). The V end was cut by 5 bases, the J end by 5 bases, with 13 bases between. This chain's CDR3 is CASSPPARDQPQHF. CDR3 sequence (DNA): TGTGCCAGCAGCCCGCCGGCCAGGGATCAGCCCCAGCATTTT.

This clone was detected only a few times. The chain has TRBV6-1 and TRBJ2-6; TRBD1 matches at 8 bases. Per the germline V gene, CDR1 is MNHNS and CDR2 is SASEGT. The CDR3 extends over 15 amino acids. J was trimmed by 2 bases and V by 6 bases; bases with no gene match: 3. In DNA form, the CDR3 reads TGTGCCAGCAGCCCACAGGGGGCTGGGGCCAACGTCCTGACTTTC. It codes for CASSPQGAGANVLTF.